The 21 T cell receptor beta chains below all came from one sample that was sequenced in a study of blood T cell repertoires in COVID-19. Here immunoSEQ multiplex PCR was the method, and the copy in TCRdb shows in-frame clones only, minus some. The sample holds about 240,000 clones, 85% to 90% seen once. The specimen was peripheral blood. The receptors here all came from a woman in her 70s with active or convalescent COVID-19.

This chain joins TRBV7-9 and TRBJ2-2; 9 positions agree with TRBD1. Germline CDR1 SEHNR, CDR2 FQNEAQ (reference sequence). Unmatched junction bases numbered 3, after V lost 10 bases and J lost 0 bases. The CDR3 contains 14 residues. The CDR3 loop is CAKQGASNTGELFF. The CDR3 nucleotides are TGTGCCAAACAGGGGGCCTCGAACACCGGGGAGCTGTTTTTT.

This clone was recorded only once. The chain employs TRBV27 and TRBJ1-4, with TRBD1 matching 8 bases. Germline CDR1 MNHEY, CDR2 SMNVEV (reference sequence). This CDR3 comprises 17 residues. V trimming: 5 bases; J trimming: 1 base; junction bases outside the gene matches: 9. Here the CDR3 DNA reads TGTGCCAGCAGTCCACGACAGGGGATAGTAACTAATGAAAAACTGTTTTTT. Encoded protein: CASSPRQGIVTNEKLFF.

This clone was seen only a few times. The chain employs TRBV5-8 and TRBJ1-4; D remains unclear. V was shortened by 0 bases and J by 8 bases, with 20 bases between the two germline ends. CDR3 length: 17 residues. CDR1 is SGHTS, CDR2 YDEGEE, per germline. CDR3 amino acids: CASSLASVWQVGEKLFF. The CDR3 bases are TGTGCCAGCAGCTTGGCCTCAGTTTGGCAGGTTGGCGAAAAACTGTTTTTT.

V usage is TRBV6-5 and J usage is TRBJ2-1; 7 positions match TRBD1. The CDR3 consists of 13 residues. Germline trimming cut 4 bases from V and 4 bases from J; bases unmatched to any gene: 1. CDR1 is MNHEY and CDR2 is SVGAGI in the germline V gene. The CDR3 here is CASSWDRYNEQFF. The CDR3 nucleotides are TGTGCCAGCAGTTGGGACAGATACAATGAGCAGTTCTTC.

The chain combines TRBV6-5 with TRBJ1-1; 7 nucleotides match TRBD1. The CDR3 is 15 amino acids. V lost 2 bases, J lost 2 bases, and 5 bases stayed unmatched. The germline V gene encodes CDR1 MNHEY and CDR2 SVGAGI. CDR3 bases: TGTGCCAGCAGTTACGGGGGACAGACTAACACTGAAGCTTTCTTT. This gives the protein CASSYGGQTNTEAFF.

The chain recombines TRBV5-1 with TRBJ2-2; 8 bases are a match to TRBD1. The CDR3 is made up of 14 amino acids. Trimming removed 3 bases from V and 5 bases from J; junction bases left unmatched: 3. CDR1 is SGHRS and CDR2 is YFSETQ in the germline V gene. CDR3 bases: TGCGCCAGCAGCTCAGGGGGCTGGACCGGGGAGCTGTTTTTT. It codes for CASSSGGWTGELFF. Combining the CDR3 with reference TRBV5-1 and TRBJ2-2 gives the whole variable domain KAGVTQTPRYLIKTRGQQVTLSCSPISGHRSVSWYQQTPGQGLQFLFEYFSETQRNKGNFPGRFSGRQFSNSRSEMNVSTLELGDSALYLCASSSGGWTGELFFGEGSRLTVL.

Worth noting for this clone: Other DNA variants within this sample encode the same CDR3. The genes are TRBV5-1 and TRBJ2-1, with D perhaps matching TRBD1 (5 bases). Trimming left V 0 bases short and J 0 bases short, with 7 bases between. This CDR3 is 15 amino acids long. Germline lookup yields CDR1 SGHRS and CDR2 YFSETQ. The CDR3 protein is CASSLGQGSYNEQFF. DNA of the CDR3: TGCGCCAGCAGCTTGGGGCAGGGCTCCTACAATGAGCAGTTCTTC.

This chain links TRBV10-3 with TRBJ1-1; D is possibly TRBD1 (6 bases). Looked up from germline, CDR1 is ENHRY and CDR2 is SYGVKD. The CDR3 covers 14 residues. V was shortened by 0 bases and J by 8 bases, with 13 bases between the two germline ends. The CDR3, as DNA: TGTGCCATCAGTGAGTCGGGGCAGGGGAAGGAAGCTTTCTTT. Its translation: CAISESGQGKEAFF.

The CDR3 spells CASSKGTSNNEQFF. CDR3 nucleotide sequence: TGTGCCAGCAGCAAGGGGACTAGCAACAATGAGCAGTTCTTC. The chain employs TRBV7-3 and TRBJ2-1; 9 nucleotides agree with TRBD2. With 5 bases clipped from V and 5 bases from J, the junction kept 4 bases outside the gene matches. This CDR3 is built from 14 residues. Germline loops: CDR1 SGHTA, CDR2 FQGTGA.

V and J are TRBV2 and TRBJ2-5; D may be TRBD2 (5 bases). Germline loops: CDR1 SNHLY, CDR2 FYNNEI. V was shortened by 3 bases and J by 0 bases, with 8 bases between the two germline ends. This CDR3 contains 14 residues. In nucleotides, the CDR3 is TGTGCCAGCAGTGACCCGGGGTACCAAGAGACCCAGTACTTC. Amino acids: CASSDPGYQETQYF.

This clone has only one observation. The J gene is TRBJ2-2, the V gene TRBV4-3, with D perhaps matching TRBD2 (7 bases). Deletions cut 2 bases from V and 10 bases from J, with 17 bases between. Germline CDR1 and CDR2: LGHNA and YSLEER. The CDR3 is made up of 15 amino acids. For the CDR3, the DNA is TGCGCCAGCAGCCAACGCCGTGGGGGGGCGACGGAGCTGTTTTTT. Amino acids: CASSQRRGGATELFF.

V and J are TRBV18 and TRBJ2-1; a possible D gene is TRBD2 (6 bases). Trimming shortened V by 3 bases and J by 7 bases, and 19 bases separated the two germline ends. The length of the CDR3 is 16 residues. Germline lookup yields CDR1 KGHSH and CDR2 LQKENI. The CDR3 here is CASSPGMGGTMNEQFF. In DNA, the CDR3 is TGTGCCAGCTCACCCGGGATGGGGGGAACAATGAATGAGCAGTTCTTC.

The V and J genes are TRBV12-3 or TRBV12-4 and TRBJ1-1; D might be TRBD1 (5 bases). Trimming stripped 7 bases from V and 6 bases from J, with 15 bases between. CDR3 length: 13 residues. The CDR3 nucleotides read TGTGCCAGCACCTCAGGGTCGGCTGCTGAAGCTTTCTTT. It codes for CASTSGSAAEAFF.

The rearrangement uses TRBV23-1 and TRBJ1-1; 7 bases align to TRBD1. TRBV23-1 belongs to the ORF category, with a function that is uncertain. V dropped 5 bases and J dropped 4; count of bases not matched to a gene: 7. The CDR3 runs to 14 residues. The CDR3 DNA follows: TGCGCCAGCAGTAAAAGGGGGCGTGGCACTGAAGCTTTCTTT. Its translation: CASSKRGRGTEAFF.

The chain carries TRBV5-1 and TRBJ1-1; TRBD1 matches at 12 bases. Trimming at V came to 0 bases and at J to 3 bases, leaving 9 bases not matched to a gene. The CDR3 sequence is 18 residues long. The germline V gene encodes CDR1 SGHRS and CDR2 YFSETQ. The CDR3 is CASSLEIGTGGLDTEAFF. The CDR3 DNA reads TGCGCCAGCAGCTTGGAGATCGGGACAGGGGGCCTGGACACTGAAGCTTTCTTT.

This clone came up once. The V gene is TRBV7-8, the J gene TRBJ1-2, with 8 bases lining up with TRBD1. Germline CDR1 SGHVS, CDR2 FQNEAQ. The CDR3 extends over 14 amino acids. Germline trimming cut 4 bases from V and 6 bases from J; bases unmatched to any gene: 7. As DNA, the CDR3 is TGTGCCAGCAGCTCCAGGGGGCCATGGGATGGCTACACCTTC. Encoded protein: CASSSRGPWDGYTF.

The V gene is TRBV12-3 or TRBV12-4, the J gene TRBJ1-1; D possibly corresponds to TRBD1 (5 bases). Trimming cost V 4 bases and J 3 bases, with 9 bases left between them. The CDR3 is made up of 13 amino acids. The CDR3 protein is CASSSTGDTEAFF. CDR3 coding DNA: TGTGCCAGCAGTTCCACAGGAGACACTGAAGCTTTCTTT.

This chain's CDR3 is CASSLFPTGFNEQYF. The CDR3 nucleotides read TGTGCCAGCAGCCTATTCCCGACAGGGTTCAACGAGCAGTACTTC. The V call is TRBV27, the J call TRBJ2-7; 7 bases are shared with TRBD1. The CDR3 runs to 15 residues. The V gene end was trimmed by 6 bases and the J gene end by 5 bases; junction bases not matched to a gene: 13. Germline loops: CDR1 MNHEY, CDR2 SMNVEV (reference sequence).

The J gene is TRBJ1-4, the V gene TRBV19, with no clear D. The CDR3 is 13 residues long. V was clipped by 11 bases and J by 5 bases, with 15 bases between them. The V gene's germline CDR1 is LNHDA and CDR2 SQIVND (reference sequence). CDR3 amino acids: CARRAGENEKLFF. The CDR3 coding sequence is TGTGCCCGGAGGGCAGGCGAAAATGAAAAACTGTTTTTT.

The chain has TRBV5-8 and TRBJ1-3; 9 positions agree with TRBD1. The CDR3 runs to 15 residues. From germline, CDR1 is SGHTS and CDR2 YDEGEE. Unmatched junction bases numbered 4, after V lost 4 bases and J lost 2 bases. The CDR3 sequence is CASSLWTGAGNTIYF. In DNA form, the CDR3 reads TGTGCCAGCAGCCTCTGGACAGGGGCTGGAAACACCATATATTTT.

This chain links TRBV9 with TRBJ1-6; TRBD1 matches at 9 bases. The germline V gene encodes CDR1 SGDLS and CDR2 YYNGEE. The CDR3 consists of 14 residues. J gave up 10 bases and V 6 bases, and 8 bases lay outside the gene matches. This CDR3 reads CASTKGQGGSPLHF. The CDR3 nucleotides read TGTGCCAGCACCAAGGGACAGGGAGGATCACCCCTCCACTTT.